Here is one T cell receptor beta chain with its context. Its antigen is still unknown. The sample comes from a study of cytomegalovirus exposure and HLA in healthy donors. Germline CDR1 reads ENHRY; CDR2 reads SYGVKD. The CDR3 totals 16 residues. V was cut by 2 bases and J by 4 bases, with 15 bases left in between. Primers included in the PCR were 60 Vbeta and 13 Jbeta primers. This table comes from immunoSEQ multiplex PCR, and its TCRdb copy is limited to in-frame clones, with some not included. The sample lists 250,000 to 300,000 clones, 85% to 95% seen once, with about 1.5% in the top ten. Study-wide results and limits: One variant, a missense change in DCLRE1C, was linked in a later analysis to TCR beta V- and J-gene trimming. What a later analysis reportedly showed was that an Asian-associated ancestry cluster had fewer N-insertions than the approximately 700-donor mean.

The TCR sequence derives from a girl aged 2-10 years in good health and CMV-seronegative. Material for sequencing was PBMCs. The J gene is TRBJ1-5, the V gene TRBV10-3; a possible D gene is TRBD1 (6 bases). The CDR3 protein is CAISEGGGVKNQPQHF. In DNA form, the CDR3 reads TGTGCCATCAGTGAGGGTGGGGGCGTGAAAAATCAGCCCCAGCATTTT.